The 26 T cell receptor beta chains given below trace back to one sample, sequenced in a study of blood T cell repertoires in COVID-19. Profiling relied on immunoSEQ multiplex PCR, and the TCRdb table lists in-frame clones only, not all of them. The table shows 5,500 to 6,500 clones, with 88% occurring only once. The specimen was peripheral blood. The receptors shown here come from a human donor in a cohort sampled during active COVID-19.

The V and J genes are TRBV27 and TRBJ1-2; 11 bases agree with TRBD1. Per germline, CDR1 MNHEY and CDR2 SMNVEV (reference sequence). V was pared by 3 bases and J by 8 bases, with 17 bases of the junction left unmatched. The length of the CDR3 is 18 residues. CDR3 sequence: CASSFRGVMGQGDLGYTF. DNA for the CDR3: TGTGCCAGCAGTTTCAGGGGGGTCATGGGACAGGGGGATTTGGGCTACACCTTC.

The CDR3 loop is CASSQLAGGYNEQFF. The CDR3 DNA is TGTGCCAGCTCCCAACTAGCGGGGGGGTACAATGAGCAGTTCTTC. The chain has TRBV18 and TRBJ2-1; 13 positions agree with TRBD2. The CDR3 contains 15 residues. Germline V lookup: CDR1 KGHSH, CDR2 LQKENI. Unmatched junction bases numbered 3, after V lost 6 bases and J lost 4 bases.

This clone was seen a single time. This chain uses TRBV5-1 with TRBJ1-1, with TRBD1 as a possible D gene (6 bases). The germline V gene has CDR1 SGHRS and CDR2 YFSETQ. The CDR3 has 15 residues. Trimming left V 5 bases short and J 3 bases short, with 17 bases between. CDR3 in amino acids: CASRLMTGWDTEAFF. The CDR3 bases are TGCGCCAGCAGGTTAATGACAGGTTGGGACACTGAAGCTTTCTTT.

This clone was seen just once. The CDR3 nucleotides are TGTGCCAGCAGTTTACACCGGCCCGGGAGCGCCATCGACTATGGCTACACCTTC. Its protein is CASSLHRPGSAIDYGYTF. The gene calls are TRBV27 and TRBJ1-2; no firm D call. The CDR3 extends over 18 amino acids. Trimming left V 2 bases short and J 3 bases short, with 22 bases between. Per germline, CDR1 MNHEY and CDR2 SMNVEV (reference sequence).

The chain recombines TRBV5-1 with TRBJ1-3, with a possible D match to TRBD1 (6 bases). Trimming took 0 bases from V and 4 from J, leaving 14 bases between them. CDR1 and CDR2 (germline): SGHRS, YFSETQ. The CDR3 sequence is 16 residues long. The CDR3 sequence: CASSLGPQGTGNTIYF. In nucleotides, the CDR3 is TGCGCCAGCAGCTTGGGGCCCCAGGGGACGGGAAACACCATATATTTT.

The rearrangement links TRBV7-6 to TRBJ1-6; 7 nucleotides agree with TRBD1. Unmatched junction bases numbered 2, after V lost 1 base and J lost 5 bases. Germline values: CDR1 SGHVS, CDR2 FNYEAQ. The CDR3 is 15 amino acids. This CDR3 is CASSLEGGNNSPLHF. CDR3 in DNA: TGTGCCAGCAGCTTAGAAGGGGGCAATAATTCACCCCTCCACTTT.

The chain joins TRBV5-5 to TRBJ1-1; D might be TRBD1 (6 bases). CDR1 and CDR2 from the germline V gene are SGHKS and YYEKEE (reference sequence). V was cut by 0 bases and J by 4 bases, with 16 bases left in between. The CDR3 is 16 amino acids. The CDR3 DNA sequence: TGTGCCAGCAGCTTGGCCAGTCGCGGGGGCGGCACTGAAGCTTTCTTT. Protein sequence: CASSLASRGGGTEAFF.

The chain combines TRBV18 with TRBJ2-2, with 7 bases identical to TRBD1. In germline, CDR1 is KGHSH, CDR2 LQKENI. CDR3 length: 17 residues. Trimming took 3 bases from V and 0 from J; bases not matched to a gene: 7. CDR3 sequence reads: CASSPATGTANTGELFF. For the CDR3, the DNA is TGTGCCAGCTCACCGGCTACCGGGACAGCGAACACCGGGGAGCTGTTTTTT.

This clone showed up just a few times. The chain employs TRBV10-3 and TRBJ2-1; 8 bases map to TRBD2. Trimming removed 2 bases from V and 9 bases from J; junction bases left unmatched: 15. CDR3 length: 17 residues. In germline, CDR1 is ENHRY, CDR2 SYGVKD. CDR3 loop: CAISESEPDGRGSEQFF. CDR3 nucleotides: TGTGCCATCAGTGAGAGTGAACCTGACGGGAGGGGTAGTGAGCAGTTCTTC.

This chain links TRBV6-4 with TRBJ1-3, with 11 bases matching TRBD1. The CDR3 runs 15 residues. Germline-derived CDR1 and CDR2 are MRHNA and SNTAGT. V shed 4 bases and J 4 bases; nucleotides not matched to a gene: 3. The CDR3 reads CASSGDRGEGNTIYF. The CDR3 DNA reads TGTGCCAGCAGTGGGGACAGGGGGGAAGGAAACACCATATATTTT.

The V call is TRBV7-8, the J call TRBJ1-6; 7 positions match TRBD1. V lost 4 bases and J lost 7; bases outside the gene matches: 4. Germline CDR1 is SGHVS and CDR2 is FQNEAQ. This CDR3 region has 14 residues. The CDR3 loop is CASSSGQQNSPLHF. CDR3 DNA sequence: TGTGCCAGCAGCTCGGGACAGCAAAATTCACCCCTCCACTTT.

CDR3 sequence (DNA): TGTGCCAGCAGCTTAGTAGGGACAGGTATCACAGATACGCAGTATTTT. This codes for CASSLVGTGITDTQYF. The J gene is TRBJ2-3, the V gene TRBV11-2, with 8 bases fitting TRBD1. Germline V gene sequence: CDR1 SGHAT, CDR2 FQNNGV. V was pared by 1 base and J by 2 bases, with 5 bases of the junction left unmatched. The CDR3 has 16 residues. Supplemented by reference TRBV11-2 and TRBJ2-3, the full variable domain reads EAGVAQSPRYKIIEKRQSVAFWCNPISGHATLYWYQQILGQGPKLLIQFQNNGVVDDSQLPKDRFSAERLKGVDSTLKIQPAKLEDSAVYLCASSLVGTGITDTQYFGPGTRLTVL.

J is TRBJ2-5 and V is TRBV30, with 7 nucleotides matching TRBD1. There are 14 residues in the CDR3. With 1 base clipped from V and 5 bases from J, the junction kept 7 bases outside the gene matches. Per the germline V gene, CDR1 is GTSNPN and CDR2 is SVGIG (reference sequence). As DNA, the CDR3 is TGTGCCTGGAGTGCGCGGACAGGCTCCGAGACCCAGTACTTC. Protein: CAWSARTGSETQYF.

The chain carries TRBV2 and TRBJ2-3; 10 bases map to TRBD1. From germline, CDR1 is SNHLY and CDR2 FYNNEI. CDR3 length: 14 residues. J gave up 1 base and V 11 bases, and 6 bases lay outside the gene matches. The CDR3 coding sequence is TGTGCCGGATCCGGGACAGGGGGCACAGATACGCAGTATTTT. It encodes CAGSGTGGTDTQYF.

This chain links TRBV27 with TRBJ2-1; perhaps TRBD1 as D (6 bases). Germline-derived CDR1 and CDR2 are MNHEY and SMNVEV (reference sequence). The CDR3 has 15 residues. Trimming pared 2 bases from V and 6 bases from J, leaving 14 bases between. The CDR3 here is CASSLGQGLLNEQFF. The CDR3 DNA sequence: TGTGCCAGCAGTTTAGGGCAGGGGCTCCTCAATGAGCAGTTCTTC.

This rearrangement joins TRBV7-2 to TRBJ1-2; D is unclear. V gave up 1 base and J gave up 8 bases, with 11 bases separating them. The V gene's germline CDR1 is SGHTA and CDR2 FQGNSA. The CDR3 is made up of 13 amino acids. This CDR3 is CASSLGVAGGYTF. The CDR3 nucleotides are TGTGCCAGCAGCTTAGGGGTAGCGGGGGGCTACACCTTC.

V usage is TRBV19 and J usage is TRBJ2-3; 14 nucleotides align to TRBD2. V shed 5 bases, J shed 3 bases, and the junction held 4 bases outside the gene matches. CDR1 and CDR2 (germline): LNHDA, SQIVND (reference sequence). CDR3 length equals 16 residues. The CDR3 loop reads CASSGLAGGGTDTQYF. The CDR3 nucleotides read TGTGCCAGTAGTGGACTAGCGGGGGGCGGGACAGATACGCAGTATTTT.

The rearrangement links TRBV5-8 to TRBJ2-1; D possibly corresponds to TRBD2 (6 bases). The length of the CDR3 is 17 residues. Germline V gene data show CDR1 as SGHTS and CDR2 as YDEGEE. With 4 bases removed from V and 6 bases from J, the gap between germline ends came to 23 bases. The CDR3: CASSVVGGASLFNEQFF. CDR3 in DNA: TGTGCCAGCAGCGTGGTGGGGGGAGCGAGTCTCTTCAATGAGCAGTTCTTC.

This clone is deemed large. The chain has TRBV15 and TRBJ2-7; 10 nucleotides align to TRBD2. With 1 base clipped from V and 4 bases from J, the junction kept 7 bases outside the gene matches. Germline assignment: CDR1 LNHNV and CDR2 YYDKDF (reference sequence). This CDR3 region has 16 residues. CDR3 in DNA: TGTGCCACCAGCAGAGCACTAGGACTAGCGGTATACGAGCAGTACTTC. It codes for CATSRALGLAVYEQYF.

The chain employs TRBV28 and TRBJ2-3; TRBD1 matches at 10 bases. The CDR3 is 15 amino acids. CDR1 and CDR2 (germline): MDHEN, SYDVKM. With 5 bases clipped from V and 2 bases from J, the junction kept 4 bases outside the gene matches. CDR3 DNA: TGTGCCAGCAGTGCCGGGACAGGGGCCACAGATACGCAGTATTTT. Translating gives CASSAGTGATDTQYF.

The J gene is TRBJ2-1, the V gene TRBV7-9, with TRBD1 matching over 10 bases. After removal of 4 bases from V and 7 bases from J, the junction contained 7 bases not matched to a gene. Per germline, CDR1 SEHNR and CDR2 FQNEAQ (reference sequence). This CDR3 has 15 residues. The CDR3, as DNA: TGTGCCAGCAGCTGGCCGGGACAGGGGAGGAATGAGCAGTTCTTC. Protein: CASSWPGQGRNEQFF.

V is TRBV29-1 and J is TRBJ1-4; TRBD1 matches 9 bases. CDR1 is SQVTM and CDR2 is ANQGSEA in the germline V gene. The CDR3 extends over 13 amino acids. V gave up 7 bases and J gave up 5 bases; unmatched junction bases: 5. The CDR3 is CSGGTGPNEKLFF. CDR3 sequence (DNA): TGCAGCGGTGGGACAGGGCCGAATGAAAAACTGTTTTTT.

The CDR3 loop reads CASSQVSGRVSSPLHF. CDR3 nucleotides: TGCGCCAGCAGCCAAGTCTCTGGCAGGGTTAGTTCACCCCTCCACTTT. The gene calls are TRBV4-1 and TRBJ1-6; TRBD1 might be the D (5 bases). The V and J ends lost 1 base and 9 bases respectively, with 16 bases between them. The CDR3 has 16 residues. Germline V gene sequence: CDR1 MGHRA, CDR2 YSYEKL.

This clone came up once. J is TRBJ2-5 and V is TRBV2, with 7 bases matching TRBD2. This CDR3 contains 14 residues. Germline V gene lookup returns CDR1 SNHLY and CDR2 FYNNEI. Unmatched junction bases numbered 9, after V lost 6 bases and J lost 5 bases. The CDR3 sequence is CASRESSGSETQYF. The CDR3 coding sequence is TGTGCCAGCAGGGAGTCTAGCGGCTCGGAGACCCAGTACTTC. The whole variable domain, filled in from reference TRBV2 and TRBJ2-5, reads EPEVTQTPSHQVTQMGQEVILRCVPISNHLYFYWYRQILGQKVEFLVSFYNNEISEKSEIFDDQFSVERPDGSNFTLKIRSTKLEDSAMYFCASRESSGSETQYFGPGTRLLVL.

This chain joins TRBV7-9 and TRBJ2-2, with 14 bases identical to TRBD2. V trimming: 5 bases; J trimming: 5 bases; junction bases outside the gene matches: 13. The CDR3 has 19 amino acids. CDR1 is SEHNR and CDR2 is FQNEAQ in the germline V gene (reference sequence). In DNA form, the CDR3 reads TGTGCCAGCAGCCCGACCCCGACTAGCGGGAGGGCTCGGACCGGGGAGCTGTTTTTT. It is translated as CASSPTPTSGRARTGELFF.

The chain couples TRBV5-5 to TRBJ1-1, with D perhaps matching TRBD1 (6 bases). CDR3 length equals 13 residues. CDR1 is SGHKS and CDR2 is YYEKEE in the germline V gene (reference sequence). Trimming cost V 4 bases and J 1 base, with 8 bases left between them. The CDR3 spells CASSQQGNTEAFF. In DNA form, the CDR3 reads TGTGCCAGCAGCCAACAGGGGAACACTGAAGCTTTCTTT.